This T cell receptor (beta chain) was retrieved from a study of cytomegalovirus exposure and HLA in healthy donors. Trimming removed 10 bases from V and 6 bases from J, with 6 bases in between. The CDR3 sequence is 10 residues long. The germline V gene has CDR1 MGHRA and CDR2 YSYEKL. This clone was picked up a small number of times. The assay was immunoSEQ multiplex PCR, and TCRdb's table has in-frame clones only and misses some. The table records fewer than 150,000 clones, more than 85% of them present only once. The chain recombines TRBV4-1 with TRBJ2-2; D uncertain. The source of this sequence is a man between 18 and 35 years old in good health and CMV-seropositive. The specimen sequenced was PBMCs. CDR3 bases: TGCGCCAAATCTTCCGGGGAGCTGTTTTTT. It specifies CAKSSGELFF.